This T cell receptor beta chain originates from a study of blood T cell repertoires in COVID-19. Study summary: PBMCs, B-cell-depleted T cells, or T cells were the source of the cDNA or gDNA that made up the material.

The assay was immunoSEQ multiplex PCR, and TCRdb's table has in-frame clones only and misses some. The data show roughly 250,000 clones, less than 85% seen once. V was clipped by 2 bases and J by 7 bases, with 17 bases between them. CDR3 size: 15 residues. From germline, CDR1 is KGHSH and CDR2 LQKENI. The chain uses TRBV18 and TRBJ1-1; D is undetermined. The sequence was collected from a woman at least 80 years old with active or convalescent COVID-19. The sequenced sample consisted of peripheral blood. The CDR3 DNA follows: TGTGCCAGCTCACCAATGATAGAGAGAGGTGATGAAGCTTTCTTT. It translates to CASSPMIERGDEAFF.